In its sample, the clone carrying this T cell receptor beta chain was seen once. These data are taken from a study of blood T cell repertoires in COVID-19. Study context: COVID-19 samples from acute and convalescent phases originated in the United States, Italy and Spain. PBMCs, B-cell-depleted T cells, or T cells were the source of the cDNA or gDNA that made up the material.

The CDR3 is 13 residues long. V lost 4 bases to trimming and J lost 5 bases; unmatched junction nucleotides: 4. Germline CDR1 is LGHDT and CDR2 is YNNKEL (reference sequence). Method: immunoSEQ multiplex PCR; TCRdb's copy keeps in-frame clones and lacks some. Found here are 90,000 or so clones, about 89% of them singletons; the top ten hold 17%. J is TRBJ1-1 and V is TRBV3-1 (or the pseudogene TRBV3-2); TRBD1 matches 7 bases. Sequenced material: peripheral blood. The receptor's source is a human donor in a cohort sampled during active COVID-19. The CDR3 loop is CASSLRQGTEAFF. CDR3 coding DNA: TGTGCCAGCAGCCTAAGACAGGGTACTGAAGCTTTCTTT.